The present entry profiles one TCR beta chain with its context. No antigen is known for it. Produced via immunoSEQ multiplex PCR; TCRdb's table is partial and in-frame only. Among about 76,000 clones listed, roughly 90% were seen once. The sample comes from a study of T cell responses to AZD1222 COVID-19 vaccine. General study points: Clonal diversity may have been underestimated, and the donors were mostly white British, with more females than males. Unmutated regions of variants are reportedly targeted by nearly half of spike-specific TCRs. Repertoire sampling occurred only after the peak T cell response. Among AZD1222 vaccinees, only six or seven were seropositive at baseline.

The V gene's germline CDR1 is SGHRS and CDR2 YFSETQ. The CDR3 extends over 14 amino acids. After removal of 3 bases from V and 7 bases from J, the junction contained 7 bases not matched to a gene. Specimen: peripheral blood, collected on day 0 of AZD1222 vaccination. The rearrangement joins TRBV5-1 to TRBJ2-1, with 7 bases aligning to TRBD1. This TCR was sampled from an adult in good health. CDR3 DNA sequence: TGCGCCAGCAGCTGGGCCGACAGGGTGAATGAGCAGTTCTTC. This codes for CASSWADRVNEQFF.